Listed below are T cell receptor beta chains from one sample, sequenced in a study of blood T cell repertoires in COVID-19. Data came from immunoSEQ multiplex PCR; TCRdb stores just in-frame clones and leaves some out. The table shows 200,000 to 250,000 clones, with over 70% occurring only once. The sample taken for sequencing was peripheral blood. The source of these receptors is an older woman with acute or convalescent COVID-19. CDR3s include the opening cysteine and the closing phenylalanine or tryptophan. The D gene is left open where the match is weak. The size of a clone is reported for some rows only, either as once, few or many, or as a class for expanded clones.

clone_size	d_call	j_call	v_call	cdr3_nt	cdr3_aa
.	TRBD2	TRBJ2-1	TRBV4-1	TGCGCCAGCAGCCAGGTTCGGACTAGCGGGAGACTGCCTGAGCAGTTCTTC	CASSQVRTSGRLPEQFF
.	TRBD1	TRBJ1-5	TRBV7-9	TGTGCCAGCAGCTCCCGCTTCTCGAGACAGGGGCCTCTAAAGCCCCAGCATTTT	CASSSRFSRQGPLKPQHF
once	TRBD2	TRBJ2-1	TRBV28	TGTGCCAGCAGTCCACTAGCGGGAGTAGGGTCGTACGATGAGCAGTTCTTC	CASSPLAGVGSYDEQFF
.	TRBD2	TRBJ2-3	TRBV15	TGTGCCACCAGCAGTTGGTCCGGGACTAGCGGAGGGGATACGCAGTATTTT	CATSSWSGTSGGDTQYF
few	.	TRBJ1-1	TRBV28	TGTGCCAGCACCCAAATGGGGGGACGCCCTACTTTAGGGGCTTTCTTT	CASTQMGGRPTLGAFF
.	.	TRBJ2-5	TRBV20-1	TGCAGTGCTAGTAAAACCGGGACATCAATAGGAGAGACCCAGTACTTC	CSASKTGTSIGETQYF
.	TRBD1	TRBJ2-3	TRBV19	TGTGCCAGTAGTACGCGGACAGGCTCCACAGATACGCAGTATTTT	CASSTRTGSTDTQYF
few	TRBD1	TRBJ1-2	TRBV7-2	TGTGCCAGCAGCTTAAGGGCTTCGGGACAGCCGCCCGGAGGCTACACCTTC	CASSLRASGQPPGGYTF
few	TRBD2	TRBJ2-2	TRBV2	TGTGCCAGCAGCGCGGGACTAGCGGGACACACCGGGGAGCTGTTTTTT	CASSAGLAGHTGELFF
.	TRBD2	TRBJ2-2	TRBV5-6	TGTGCCAGCAGCCCCCACAGCGGGAGCCTGAACACCGGGGAGCTGTTTTTT	CASSPHSGSLNTGELFF
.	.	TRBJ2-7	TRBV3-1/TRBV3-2	TGTGCCAGCAGCCAGGGGCCTACTGCCTACGAGCAGTACTTC	CASSQGPTAYEQYF
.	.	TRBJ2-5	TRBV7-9	TGTGCCAGCAGCATACAGGGTCCTGAGACCCAGTACTTC	CASSIQGPETQYF
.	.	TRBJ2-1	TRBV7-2	TGTGCCAGCAGCTCTGTGCCGGTGTCAACGAACAATGAGCAGTTCTTC	CASSSVPVSTNNEQFF
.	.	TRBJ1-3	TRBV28	TGTGCCAGCAGTTTAGGGGGAGGTAGCTCTGGAAACACCATATATTTT	CASSLGGGSSGNTIYF
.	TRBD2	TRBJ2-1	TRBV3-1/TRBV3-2	TGTGCCAGCAGGACTAGCGGGAGCTCCCTCTACAATGAGCAGTTCTTC	CASRTSGSSLYNEQFF
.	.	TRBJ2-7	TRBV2	TGTGCCAGCAGGAGCGGGTCAGCCTACGAGCAGTACTTC	CASRSGSAYEQYF
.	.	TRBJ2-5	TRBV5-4	TGTGCCAGCAGCCCCCGCGGAGACAGCCAAGAGACCCAGTACTTC	CASSPRGDSQETQYF
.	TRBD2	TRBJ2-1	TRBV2	TGTGCCAGCAGTGACGGTCTAGCGGAAGGAGATGAGCAGTTCTTC	CASSDGLAEGDEQFF
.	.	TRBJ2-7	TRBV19	TGTGCCAGTAGTATCTATTCCGGGACAACGACGAGGGAGCAGTACTTC	CASSIYSGTTTREQYF
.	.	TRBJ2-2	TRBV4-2	TGTGCCAGCAGCCAAGATCTGGTTAGCTCCACCGGGGAGCTGTTTTTT	CASSQDLVSSTGELFF
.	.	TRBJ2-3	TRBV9	TGTGCCAGCAGCGCCTATAGCGGTCAAAGCACAGATACGCAGTATTTT	CASSAYSGQSTDTQYF
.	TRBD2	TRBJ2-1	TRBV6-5	TGTGCCAGCAGCCAATTCGGGACTAGTGGTGAGCAGTTCTTC	CASSQFGTSGEQFF
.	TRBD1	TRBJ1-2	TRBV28	TGTGCCAGCAGTCGGACAGGGGAGGGCTACACCTTC	CASSRTGEGYTF
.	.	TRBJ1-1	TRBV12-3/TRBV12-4	TGTGCCAGCAGCCGGGGGGCAATCACTGAAGCTTTCTTT	CASSRGAITEAFF
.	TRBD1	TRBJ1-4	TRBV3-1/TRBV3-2	TGTGCCAGCAGCCATAATACGGGACAGGGGGTTCCAACTAATGAAAAACTGTTTTTT	CASSHNTGQGVPTNEKLFF
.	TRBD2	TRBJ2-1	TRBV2	TGTGCCAGCCGCCCAAGGACTAGCGGGAGGAATGAGCAGTTCTTC	CASRPRTSGRNEQFF
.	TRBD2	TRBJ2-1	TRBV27	TGTGCCAGCAGTCCTGGCAGGACTAGCGGATACAATGAGCAGTTCTTC	CASSPGRTSGYNEQFF
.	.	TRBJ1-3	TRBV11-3	TGTGCCAGCAGCTTAAAGCAGGACTGTAGAAACACCATATATTTT	CASSLKQDCRNTIYF
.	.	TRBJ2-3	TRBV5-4	TGTGCCAGCAGCGTAAGCACAGATACGCAGTATTTT	CASSVSTDTQYF
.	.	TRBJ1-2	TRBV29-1	TGCAGCGTTGAAGCCGGCAGGGGCTATGGCTACACCTTC	CSVEAGRGYGYTF
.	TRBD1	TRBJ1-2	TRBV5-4	TGTGCCAGCAGAAGGACCGGGACAGGGAATGGCTACACCTTC	CASRRTGTGNGYTF
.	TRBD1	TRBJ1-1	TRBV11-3	TGTGCCAGCAGCCCTGGGACAGGGGCCGTCACTGAAGCTTTCTTT	CASSPGTGAVTEAFF
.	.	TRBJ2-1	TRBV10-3	TGTGCCATCATTGGACTCGACAATGAGCAGTTCTTC	CAIIGLDNEQFF
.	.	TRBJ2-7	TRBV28	TGTGCCAGCAGTTACTTAGGCGACGGGTACACCTACGAGCAGTACTTC	CASSYLGDGYTYEQYF
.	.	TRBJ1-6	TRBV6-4	TGTGCCAGCAGTGGAGCAGGGGATTCACCCCTCCACTTT	CASSGAGDSPLHF
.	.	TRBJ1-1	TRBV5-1	TGCGCCAGCAGCTTGTCGGGGGTTACGTACACTGAAGCTTTCTTT	CASSLSGVTYTEAFF
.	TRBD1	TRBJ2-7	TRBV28	TGTGCCAGCAGTCACCCCAGGGGGATGATGTCCTACGAGCAGTACTTC	CASSHPRGMMSYEQYF
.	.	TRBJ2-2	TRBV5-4	TGTGCCAGCCAGATTACCGGAGGCACCGGGGAGCTGTTTTTT	CASQITGGTGELFF
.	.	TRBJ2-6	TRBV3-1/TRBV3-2	TGTGCCAGCAGCCAAGAGACAGGCGCTGGGGCCAACGTCCTGACTTTC	CASSQETGAGANVLTF
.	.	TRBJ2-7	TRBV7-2	TGTGCCAGCAGCTTAGTTAGAGGGAACTACGAGCAGTACTTC	CASSLVRGNYEQYF
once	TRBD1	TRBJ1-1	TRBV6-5	TGTGCCAGCAGTCCTGGGACAGTGAACACTGAAGCTTTCTTT	CASSPGTVNTEAFF
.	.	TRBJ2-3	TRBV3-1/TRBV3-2	TGTGCCAGCAGCCATTGGGGGGCGGGAGAAACAGATACGCAGTATTTT	CASSHWGAGETDTQYF
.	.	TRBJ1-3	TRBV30	TGTGCCTGGTTTGGGACTTGGGGAAACACCATATATTTT	CAWFGTWGNTIYF
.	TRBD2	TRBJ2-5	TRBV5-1	TGCGCCAGCAGCTTAGGGGTAGCGGGAGGTTCGGAGACCCAGTACTTC	CASSLGVAGGSETQYF
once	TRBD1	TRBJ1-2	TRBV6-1	TGTGCCAGCAGTGACCCGGGACAGGGCCCTTTGGGATATGGCTACACCTTC	CASSDPGQGPLGYGYTF
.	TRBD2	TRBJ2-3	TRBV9	TGTGCCAGCAGCGTACTTAGCGGGAGCACAGATACGCAGTATTTT	CASSVLSGSTDTQYF
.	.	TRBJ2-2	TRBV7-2	TGTGCCAGCAGCCCCCGAGGGAGCGGGAACACCGGGGAGCTGTTTTTT	CASSPRGSGNTGELFF
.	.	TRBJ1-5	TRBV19	TGTGCCAGTAGTATAGAAGGGCAGGGAGGGCCCCAGCATTTT	CASSIEGQGGPQHF
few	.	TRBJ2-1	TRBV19	TGTGCCAGTAGTATAGAGCGGGATACGCCACAGTTCTTC	CASSIERDTPQFF
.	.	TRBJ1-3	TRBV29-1	TGCAGCGTTGAGGGGGGCTCTGGAAACACCATATATTTT	CSVEGGSGNTIYF
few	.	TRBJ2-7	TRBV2	TGTGCCGTCTCCGAGGAGGAGGGGACGGCCTCCTACGAGCAGTACTTC	CAVSEEEGTASYEQYF
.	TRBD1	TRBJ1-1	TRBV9	TGTGCCAGCAGCGAGGGACAGGGGAACACTGAAGCTTTCTTT	CASSEGQGNTEAFF
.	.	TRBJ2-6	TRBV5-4	TGTGCCAGCAGCGTTAAAACAGCTTCTGGGGCCAACGTCCTGACTTTC	CASSVKTASGANVLTF
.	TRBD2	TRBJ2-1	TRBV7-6	TGTGCCAGCAGCGAGGGGGCGGGAGGGGACAATGAGCAGTTCTTC	CASSEGAGGDNEQFF
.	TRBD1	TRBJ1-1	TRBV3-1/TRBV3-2	TGTGCCAGCAGCCAAGAGGACAGGGACACTGAAGCTTTCTTT	CASSQEDRDTEAFF
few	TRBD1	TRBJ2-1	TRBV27	TGTGCCAGCAGTCAGGACAGGGAAAACAATGAGCAGTTCTTC	CASSQDRENNEQFF
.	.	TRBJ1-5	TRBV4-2	TGTGCCAGCAGCCAAGATCCGGGGAATAATCAGCCCCAGCATTTT	CASSQDPGNNQPQHF
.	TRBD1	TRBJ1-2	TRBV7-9	TGTGCCAGCAGCTTAGTCCGACAGGGAAATTATGGCTACACCTTC	CASSLVRQGNYGYTF
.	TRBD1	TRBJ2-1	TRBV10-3	TGTGCCATCAGTGAGTCACAGGGGACAGGGAGAACCTACAATGAGCAGTTCTTC	CAISESQGTGRTYNEQFF
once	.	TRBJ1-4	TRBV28	TGTGCCAGCAGTTCGGGGTTAACTAATGAAAAACTGTTTTTT	CASSSGLTNEKLFF